Below are 8 T cell receptor beta chains sequenced from a single sample in a study of blood T cells in healthy people across ages. The authors ran a second PCR of 7 to 11 cycles using a sample-barcoded 5' primer and a J-beta primer mix. TCRdb analysed the 5' RACE reads with MiXCR anew, one entry per CDR3 protein. The sample gives about 780,000 distinct CDR3 sequences, about 45% of which show up once; 15% to 20% is in the top ten. Sequenced: blood. The receptor source for this set is a man older than 75 in good health.

This clonotype was seen more than once but under ten times. The rearrangement uses TRBV20-1 and TRBJ1-2; perhaps TRBD1 as D (6 bases). The CDR3 totals 12 residues. Deletions cut 3 bases from V and 4 bases from J, with 9 bases between. Germline V gene lookup returns CDR1 DFQATT and CDR2 SNEGSKA (reference sequence). The DNA for the CDR3 is TGCAGTGCTAGGGACAGCCTCTATGGCTACACCTTC. The encoded protein is CSARDSLYGYTF.

This chain links TRBV20-1 with TRBJ2-3, with 8 positions matching TRBD2. The CDR3 is 15 residues long. Germline loops: CDR1 DFQATT, CDR2 SNEGSKA (reference sequence). V was clipped by 3 bases and J by 4 bases; unmatched bases: 9. CDR3 nucleotides: TGCAGTGCTAGTGGGCCGGGGGGGTGGGCAGATACGCAGTATTTT. Translating gives CSASGPGGWADTQYF.

The table lists this clonotype with a count of one. A much larger clone differs from this one at a single base, so this may be a read error. The CDR3 region is CASRGPGNQETQFF. The CDR3 DNA is TGTGCCAGCAGGGGACCCGGGAACCAAGAGACCCAGTTCTTC. The chain has TRBV12-3 or TRBV12-4 and TRBJ2-5; D is tentatively TRBD1 or TRBD2 (5 bases each). Gene TRBJ2-1 matches the end of the DNA better, so the J call may be wrong. This CDR3 region has 14 residues.

The rearrangement uses TRBV5-1 and TRBJ2-5, with TRBD2 matching 9 bases. The J call is doubtful: the DNA matches TRBJ2-1 better. The CDR3 contains 16 residues. Germline loops: CDR1 SGHRS, CDR2 YFSETQ. The CDR3 region is CASSRAGGSSQETQFF. The CDR3 DNA sequence: TGCGCCAGCAGCAGAGCGGGAGGTTCTTCCCAAGAGACCCAGTTCTTC.

This clonotype has only a few counts. CDR3 loop: CSAGRARADTQYF. The CDR3, as DNA: TGCAGCGCAGGGAGGGCGAGGGCAGATACGCAGTATTTT. The chain links TRBV29-1 to TRBJ2-3; TRBD2 matches at 7 bases. J was trimmed by 4 bases and V by 7 bases; bases with no gene match: 8. CDR1 and CDR2 from the germline V gene are SQVTM and ANQGSEA. CDR3 length equals 13 residues.

The chain carries TRBV9 and TRBJ2-5; a possible D gene is TRBD2 (5 bases). The CDR3 consists of 15 residues. Trimming took 4 bases from V and 5 from J, leaving 18 bases between them. Germline V gene sequence: CDR1 SGDLS, CDR2 YYNGEE. The CDR3 sequence is CASSLRGLGGETQYF. In DNA, the CDR3 is TGTGCCAGCAGCCTACGCGGTCTGGGCGGGGAGACCCAGTACTTC.

Points on this clonotype: Compared with germline, one end of the junction differs, possibly owing to a read error. J is TRBJ1-4 and V is TRBV3-1, with a possible D match to TRBD1 (5 bases). In germline, CDR1 is LGHDT, CDR2 YNNKEL (reference sequence). CDR3 length: 18 residues. This CDR3 is CASSQVPGLTLINEKPFF. Written as DNA, the CDR3 is TGTGCCAGCAGCCAGGTGCCAGGGCTGACTCTTATTAATGAAAAACCGTTTTTT.

V and J are TRBV6-2 or TRBV6-3 and TRBJ2-7; TRBD1 matches 10 bases. This CDR3 is 13 amino acids long. V lost 7 bases and J lost 7; bases outside the gene matches: 7. Germline V lookup: CDR1 MNHEY, CDR2 SVGEGT. The CDR3 sequence is CASNRDRGREQYF. CDR3 DNA sequence: TGTGCCAGCAATAGGGACAGGGGAAGAGAGCAGTACTTC.